A selection of T cell receptor beta chains follows, all from one sample in a study of early T cells in non-severe SARS-CoV-2 infection. TCRdb used MiXCR to reprocess the 5' RACE reads, holding one entry per CDR3 protein. Of about 35,000 distinct CDR3 sequences listed, around 4.1% were seen once; the top ten hold over 5%. Sample: whole blood. The receptors shown here come from an adult who was a healthcare worker with PCR-confirmed SARS-CoV-2 infection or an uninfected control (not recorded which). The CDR3 runs from the conserved cysteine through the conserved F or W. D genes are given only for firm matches. Clone size, where shown, is once, few, many, or a class for clones that have expanded.

abundance	d_gene	v_gene	j_gene	CDR3aa	CDR3nt
many	-	TRBV25-1	TRBJ1-2	CASSFNPRVGVDGYTF	TGTGCCAGCAGTTTTAACCCCAGGGTAGGAGTTGATGGCTACACCTTC
many	-	TRBV9	TRBJ1-1	CASTPFTENTEAFF	TGTGCCAGCACTCCGTTCACAGAGAACACTGAAGCTTTCTTT
many	-	TRBV29-1	TRBJ2-3	CSAGGDTQYF	TGCAGCGCCGGGGGTGATACGCAGTATTTT
many	-	TRBV5-1	TRBJ1-3	CASSLEVRSGNTIYF	TGCGCCAGCAGCTTGGAGGTCCGCTCTGGAAACACCATATATTTT
many	-	TRBV12-3/TRBV12-4	TRBJ1-2	CASSLASTAYGYTF	TGTGCCAGCAGTTTAGCCTCGACAGCCTATGGCTACACCTTC
many	TRBD2	TRBV5-4	TRBJ2-7	CASSLDSGRADEQYF	TGTGCCAGCAGCTTAGATAGCGGGAGGGCCGACGAGCAGTACTTC
few	TRBD1	TRBV5-6	TRBJ2-3	CASSLVQGAGTQYF	TGTGCCAGCAGCTTGGTCCAGGGGGCTGGTACGCAGTATTTT
medium-sized	-	TRBV6-1	TRBJ2-2	CASRTQGGTGELFF	TGTGCCAGCAGGACACAGGGAGGCACCGGGGAGCTGTTTTTT
few	TRBD1	TRBV7-2	TRBJ2-2	CASSRQGSTGELFF	TGTGCCAGCAGCCGACAGGGGTCCACCGGGGAGCTGTTTTTT
many	TRBD1	TRBV18	TRBJ1-2	CASSPGQGFGGYGYTF	TGTGCCAGCTCACCGGGACAGGGGTTTGGCGGCTATGGCTACACCTTC
-	TRBD2	TRBV18	TRBJ2-3	CASSPGLAGDGDTQYF	TGTGCCAGCTCACCCGGACTAGCGGGGGATGGAGATACGCAGTATTTT
many	-	TRBV28	TRBJ2-7	CASSFVGGSLEQYF	TGTGCCAGCAGTTTCGTCGGGGGTTCCCTCGAGCAGTACTTC
few	-	TRBV6-5	TRBJ2-5	CASITPSTGTQYF	TGTGCCAGCATTACCCCGTCAACAGGGACCCAGTACTTC
many	TRBD1	TRBV18	TRBJ2-6	CASSPYTGTGDSGANVLTF	TGTGCCAGCTCACCGTATACCGGGACAGGGGACTCTGGGGCCAACGTCCTGACTTTC
many	-	TRBV5-1	TRBJ2-5	CASSLGTLTGETQYF	TGCGCCAGCAGCTTGGGAACCCTGACGGGAGAGACCCAGTACTTC
many	-	TRBV3-1	TRBJ2-1	CASSQAGHLSYNEQFF	TGTGCCAGCAGCCAAGCGGGGCATCTGTCCTACAATGAGCAGTTCTTC
many	TRBD2	TRBV7-9	TRBJ2-3	CASRSGTRGSRDTQYF	TGTGCCAGCAGGTCCGGGACTAGGGGGTCCAGAGATACGCAGTATTTT
many	-	TRBV19	TRBJ1-5	CASSSPDRSNQPQHF	TGTGCCAGTAGCAGCCCCGACAGGAGCAATCAGCCCCAGCATTTT
many	TRBD1	TRBV12-3/TRBV12-4	TRBJ1-1	CASSLGDRVTEAFF	TGTGCCAGCAGTTTAGGTGACAGGGTCACTGAAGCTTTCTTT
many	TRBD2	TRBV6-2/TRBV6-3	TRBJ2-5	CASRETGGQETQYF	TGTGCCAGCAGGGAGACGGGGGGACAAGAGACCCAGTACTTC
many	TRBD2	TRBV7-9	TRBJ2-1	CASGKRELHEQFF	TGTGCCAGCGGGAAGCGGGAGTTGCATGAGCAGTTCTTC
-	TRBD1	TRBV9	TRBJ2-5	CASSEEGQADLKTQYF	TGTGCCAGCAGCGAGGAGGGACAGGCGGACTTGAAGACCCAGTACTTC
many	TRBD2	TRBV11-2	TRBJ2-2	CASSLLRGAGTGELFF	TGTGCCAGCAGCTTGTTGCGGGGGGCCGGGACCGGGGAGCTGTTTTTT
many	-	TRBV7-2	TRBJ2-5	CASSSRGGVDETQYF	TGTGCCAGCAGCTCACGGGGCGGAGTTGATGAGACCCAGTACTTC
many	-	TRBV5-1	TRBJ1-1	CASSFLMEGRNTEAFF	TGCGCCAGCAGCTTTCTAATGGAGGGTCGTAACACTGAAGCTTTCTTT
many	TRBD2	TRBV14	TRBJ2-1	CASSQLAGAYNEQFF	TGTGCCAGCAGCCAACTAGCGGGAGCCTACAATGAGCAGTTCTTC
few	-	TRBV7-8	TRBJ2-5	CASSPSAAQGETQYF	TGTGCCAGCAGCCCCTCCGCCGCTCAAGGGGAGACCCAGTACTTC
many	TRBD1	TRBV3-1	TRBJ2-1	CASSLQGAPLNEQFF	TGTGCCAGCAGCCTACAGGGGGCGCCGCTAAATGAGCAGTTCTTC
many	TRBD1	TRBV2	TRBJ2-5	CASSSNRGGGTQYF	TGTGCCAGCAGTAGCAACAGGGGCGGCGGGACCCAGTACTTC
many	-	TRBV7-9	TRBJ2-4	CASSPRWLDKNIQYF	TGTGCCAGCAGCCCCCGTTGGCTGGACAAAAACATTCAGTACTTC
many	-	TRBV7-3	TRBJ2-1	CASSSSTREKQFF	TGTGCCAGCAGCTCCAGTACACGGGAGAAGCAGTTCTTC
-	TRBD2	TRBV6-5	TRBJ2-2	CASRDWLAGPGELFF	TGTGCCAGCAGGGACTGGCTAGCGGGGCCCGGGGAGCTGTTTTTT
-	-	TRBV18	TRBJ2-1	CASSPSQDEQFF	TGTGCCAGCTCACCTTCCCAGGATGAGCAGTTCTTC
many	-	TRBV5-5	TRBJ2-3	CASSFSPRNTDTQYF	TGTGCCAGCAGCTTTAGTCCCCGCAACACAGATACGCAGTATTTT
many	TRBD1	TRBV6-6	TRBJ2-7	CASSTRGGTGAYEQYF	TGTGCCAGCAGTACCCGGGGCGGGACAGGGGCGTACGAGCAGTACTTC